Shown below are 9 T cell receptor beta chains from a single sample sequenced in a study of vaccination effects on CD4 cells after COVID-19. These receptors' antigens are unknown. Here immunoSEQ multiplex PCR was the method, and the copy in TCRdb shows in-frame clones only, minus some. The table shows 45,000 to 55,000 clones, with around 70% occurring only once. CD4+ T cell isolation took place after 10 days of culture. BNT162b2 vaccine or mRNA-1273 vaccine was given to participants in two doses. The material sequenced was CD4+ T cells from PBMCs cultured without peptide, taken after COVID-19 vaccination. The receptors come from a human donor who received a COVID-19 vaccine.

The chain carries TRBV6-5 and TRBJ2-7, with unresolved D. V lost 6 bases and J lost 2, with 11 bases in between. Per germline, CDR1 MNHEY and CDR2 SVGAGI. The length of the CDR3 is 13 residues. This CDR3 reads CASSPGQTYEQYF. The CDR3 DNA sequence: TGTGCCAGCAGCCCCGGGCAGACCTACGAGCAGTACTTC.

This clone was recorded a few times. This chain links TRBV5-1 with TRBJ1-3, with 12 bases lining up with TRBD1. V lost 1 base, J lost 6 bases, and 14 bases stayed unmatched. The CDR3 sequence is 19 residues long. Germline V gene data show CDR1 as SGHRS and CDR2 as YFSETQ. The CDR3 sequence is CASSLTTPGQGAHSNTIYF. CDR3 coding DNA: TGCGCCAGCAGCTTGACCACGCCGGGACAGGGGGCGCATTCAAACACCATATATTTT.

The V and J genes are TRBV5-1 and TRBJ1-4; D perhaps matches TRBD1 (6 bases). Trimming pared 5 bases from V and 0 bases from J, leaving 14 bases between. Germline V gene lookup returns CDR1 SGHRS and CDR2 YFSETQ. This CDR3 has 16 amino acids. The CDR3 spells CASRSGGGTTNEKLFF. CDR3 sequence (DNA): TGCGCCAGCAGATCTGGGGGCGGTACAACTAATGAAAAACTGTTTTTT.

This clone was detected once. The V and J genes are TRBV24-1 and TRBJ2-5; D possibly uses TRBD1 or TRBD2 (6 bases each). The V and J ends lost 2 bases and 3 bases respectively, with 21 bases between them. This CDR3 is built from 18 residues. Germline V lookup: CDR1 KGHDR, CDR2 SFDVKD. The CDR3 spells CATSDSRGPVIDEETQYF. In nucleotides, the CDR3 is TGTGCCACCAGTGATTCTCGGGGGCCCGTAATTGACGAAGAGACCCAGTACTTC.

The chain combines TRBV6-5 with TRBJ1-2; D remains ambiguous. The CDR3 is 13 residues long. The germline V gene encodes CDR1 MNHEY and CDR2 SVGAGI. Trimming stripped 7 bases from V and 1 base from J, with 10 bases between. CDR3 sequence: CASTNTLNYGYTF. In nucleotides, the CDR3 is TGTGCCAGCACCAATACCCTTAACTATGGCTACACCTTC.

The V and J genes are TRBV5-4 and TRBJ2-5; tentative D call: TRBD2 (6 bases). CDR3 size: 16 residues. Trimming took 1 base from V and 1 from J, leaving 14 bases between them. Germline V gene lookup returns CDR1 SGHNT and CDR2 YYREEE (reference sequence). This CDR3 reads CASSLPLGRGQETQYF. The CDR3 region has the DNA TGTGCCAGCAGCTTGCCCCTAGGGCGGGGCCAAGAGACCCAGTACTTC.

Remarks on this clone: Other DNA sequences in this specimen translate into the identical CDR3. The CDR3 DNA sequence: TGTGCCAGCAGAGTTCCAGGGAACACCGGGGAGCTGTTTTTT. Translated, it gives CASRVPGNTGELFF. This chain joins TRBV6-5 and TRBJ2-2, with unresolved D. The CDR3 is 14 residues long. Germline assignment: CDR1 MNHEY and CDR2 SVGAGI. V dropped 6 bases and J dropped 1 base, with 9 bases sitting between them.

This sequence joins TRBV4-1 and TRBJ1-2; 8 bases fit TRBD1. In germline, CDR1 is MGHRA, CDR2 YSYEKL. CDR3 length equals 17 residues. The V segment lost 3 bases and the J segment 1 base; nucleotides outside the gene matches: 10. The CDR3 region is CASSHNDRGRNNYGYTF. CDR3 in DNA: TGCGCCAGCAGCCACAATGACAGGGGAAGAAATAACTATGGCTACACCTTC.

The chain has TRBV10-2 and TRBJ1-1; D not certain. Trimming cost V 6 bases and J 0 bases, with 8 bases left between them. Germline V lookup: CDR1 WSHSY, CDR2 SAAADI. There are 13 residues in the CDR3. CDR3 DNA: TGCGCCAGCAGGTTGATCGTGAACACTGAAGCTTTCTTT. Protein product: CASRLIVNTEAFF.